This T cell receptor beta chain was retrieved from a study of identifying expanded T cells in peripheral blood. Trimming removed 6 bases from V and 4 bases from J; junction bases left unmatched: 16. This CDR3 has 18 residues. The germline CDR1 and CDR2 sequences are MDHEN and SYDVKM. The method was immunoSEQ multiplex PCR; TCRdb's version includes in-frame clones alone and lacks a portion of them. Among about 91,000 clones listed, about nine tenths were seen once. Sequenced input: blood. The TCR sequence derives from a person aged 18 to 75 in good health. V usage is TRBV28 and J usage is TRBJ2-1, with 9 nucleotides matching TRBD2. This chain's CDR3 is CASSPGSGGLNLYNEQFF. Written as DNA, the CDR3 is TGTGCCAGCAGCCCCGGTAGCGGGGGCCTCAATCTTTACAATGAGCAGTTCTTC.